This record looks at one TCR beta chain sequence and its context. The data were taken from a study of regulatory T cells in long-lasting Graves disease. The CDR3 loop spans 14 amino acids. Germline V CDR1 and CDR2: MNHEY, SMNVEV (reference sequence). Trimming removed 0 bases at V and 7 bases at J, with 12 bases between. Time point indicated: newly diagnosed GD, antithyroid drugs for less than 3 months. With RNA extracted from PBMCs as input, the TCR library was made. TCR beta libraries were built with iRepertoire HTBI primers and Arm-PCR of CDR3 regions. TCRdb ran MiXCR on the multiplex PCR reads and lists one entry per CDR3 protein. The table records about 540,000 distinct CDR3 sequences, 13% of them present only once. The same sample was also studied in work on T cells in Graves' hyperthyroidism and ophthalmopathy.

The receptor's source is a man aged 25-40 years with Graves disease. The sample in question was peripheral blood mononuclear cells (PBMCs), obtained at new diagnosis, from a patient treated with antithyroid drugs. This chain links TRBV27 with TRBJ2-5; D is undetermined. CDR3 region: CASSLSGFVGTQYF. CDR3 coding DNA: TGTGCCAGCAGTTTATCTGGGTTTGTGGGGACCCAGTACTTC.